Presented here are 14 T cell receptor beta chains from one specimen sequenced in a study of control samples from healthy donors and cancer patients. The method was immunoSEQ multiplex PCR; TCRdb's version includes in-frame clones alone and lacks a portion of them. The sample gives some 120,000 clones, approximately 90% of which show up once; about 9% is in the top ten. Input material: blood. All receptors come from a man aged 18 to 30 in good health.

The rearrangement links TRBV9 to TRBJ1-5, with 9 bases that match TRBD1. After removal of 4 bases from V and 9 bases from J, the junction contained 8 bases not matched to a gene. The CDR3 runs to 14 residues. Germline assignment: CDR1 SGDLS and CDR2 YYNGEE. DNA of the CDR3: TGTGCCAGCAGCCAAAAGGACAGGGGACGGCCCCAGCATTTT. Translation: CASSQKDRGRPQHF. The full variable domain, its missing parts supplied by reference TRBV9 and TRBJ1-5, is DSGVTQTPKHLITATGQRVTLRCSPRSGDLSVYWYQQSLDQGLQFLIQYYNGEERAKGNILERFSAQQFPDLHSELNLSSLELGDSALYFCASSQKDRGRPQHFGDGTRLSIL.

In DNA, the CDR3 is TGTGCCTGGAGCCAGACAGGGTTGCATCAGCCCCAGCATTTT. Translation: CAWSQTGLHQPQHF. J is TRBJ1-5 and V is TRBV30, with 7 bases identical to TRBD1. This CDR3 comprises 14 residues. The germline gives CDR1 GTSNPN, CDR2 SVGIG (reference sequence). The V and J ends lost 3 bases and 5 bases, in that order; junction bases with no gene match: 7.

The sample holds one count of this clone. The CDR3 sequence: CASRPTTVNVLTF. Written as DNA, the CDR3 is TGTGCCAGCAGGCCGACAACGGTCAACGTCCTGACTTTC. The chain recombines TRBV6-5 with TRBJ2-6; no definite D call. Per the germline V gene, CDR1 is MNHEY and CDR2 is SVGAGI. This CDR3 spans 13 amino acids. V lost 6 bases to trimming and J lost 9 bases, with 12 bases between them.

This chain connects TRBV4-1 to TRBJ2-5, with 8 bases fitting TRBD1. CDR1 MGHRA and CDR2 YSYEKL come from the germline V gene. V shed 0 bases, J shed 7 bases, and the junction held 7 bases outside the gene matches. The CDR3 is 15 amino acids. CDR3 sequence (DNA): TGCGCCAGCAGCCAAGATGGGACAGGAGGTGGGACCCAGTACTTC. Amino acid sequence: CASSQDGTGGGTQYF.

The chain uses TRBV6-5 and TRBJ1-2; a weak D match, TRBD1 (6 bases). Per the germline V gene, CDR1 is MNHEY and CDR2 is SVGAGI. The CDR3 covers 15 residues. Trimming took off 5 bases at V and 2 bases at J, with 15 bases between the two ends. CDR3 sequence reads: CASSLRSQGNYGYTF. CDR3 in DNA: TGTGCCAGCAGTCTGCGGTCCCAGGGGAACTATGGCTACACCTTC.

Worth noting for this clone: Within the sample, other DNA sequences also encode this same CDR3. The CDR3: CASSPPGQGNYGYTF. CDR3 DNA sequence: TGTGCCAGCTCACCACCGGGACAGGGGAACTATGGCTACACCTTC. This chain uses TRBV18 with TRBJ1-2, with 10 nucleotides matching TRBD1. Germline V gives CDR1 KGHSH, CDR2 LQKENI. Trimming cost V 0 bases and J 2 bases; bases outside gene matches: 0. This CDR3 spans 15 amino acids.

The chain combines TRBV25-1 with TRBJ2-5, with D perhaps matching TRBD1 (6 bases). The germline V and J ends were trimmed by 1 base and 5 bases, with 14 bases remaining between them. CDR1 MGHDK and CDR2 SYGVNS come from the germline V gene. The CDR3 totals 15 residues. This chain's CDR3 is CASSELTGTGETQYF. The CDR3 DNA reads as TGTGCCAGCAGTGAATTAACAGGGACCGGGGAGACCCAGTACTTC.

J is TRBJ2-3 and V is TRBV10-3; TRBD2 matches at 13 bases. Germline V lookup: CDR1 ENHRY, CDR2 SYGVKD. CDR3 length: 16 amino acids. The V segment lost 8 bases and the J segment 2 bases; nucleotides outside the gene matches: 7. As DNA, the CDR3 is TGTGCCATCGCGAGTACTAGCGGGGGGGACACAGATACGCAGTATTTT. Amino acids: CAIASTSGGDTDTQYF.

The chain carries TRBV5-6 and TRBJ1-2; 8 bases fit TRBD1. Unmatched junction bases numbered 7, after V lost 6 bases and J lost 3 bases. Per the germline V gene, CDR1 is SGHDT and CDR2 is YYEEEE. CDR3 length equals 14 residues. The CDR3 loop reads CASIPRGQDYGYTF. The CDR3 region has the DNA TGTGCCAGCATTCCCAGGGGGCAGGACTATGGCTACACCTTC.

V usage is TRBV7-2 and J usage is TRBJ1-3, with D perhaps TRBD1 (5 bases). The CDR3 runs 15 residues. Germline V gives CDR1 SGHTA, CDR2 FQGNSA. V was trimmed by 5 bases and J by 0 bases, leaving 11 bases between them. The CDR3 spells CASSGGRNSGNTIYF. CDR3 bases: TGTGCCAGCAGCGGGGGACGAAACTCTGGAAACACCATATATTTT.

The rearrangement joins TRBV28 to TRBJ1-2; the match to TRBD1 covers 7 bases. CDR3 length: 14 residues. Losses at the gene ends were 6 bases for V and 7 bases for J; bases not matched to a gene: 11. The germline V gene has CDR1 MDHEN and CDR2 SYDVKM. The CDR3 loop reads CASSPTPGGRGYTF. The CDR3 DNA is TGTGCCAGCAGCCCTACTCCAGGGGGTCGTGGCTACACCTTC.

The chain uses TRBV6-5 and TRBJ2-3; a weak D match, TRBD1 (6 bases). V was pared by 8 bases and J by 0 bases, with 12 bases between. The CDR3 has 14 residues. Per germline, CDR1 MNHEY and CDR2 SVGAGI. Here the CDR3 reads CASCRDTSTDTQYF. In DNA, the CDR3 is TGTGCCAGCTGCCGGGACACTAGCACAGATACGCAGTATTTT.

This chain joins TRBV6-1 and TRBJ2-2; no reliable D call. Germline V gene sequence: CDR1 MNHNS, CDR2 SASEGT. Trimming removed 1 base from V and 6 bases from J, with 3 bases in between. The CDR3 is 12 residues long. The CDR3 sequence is CASSEGPGELFF. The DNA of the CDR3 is TGTGCCAGCAGTGAAGGTCCCGGGGAGCTGTTTTTT.

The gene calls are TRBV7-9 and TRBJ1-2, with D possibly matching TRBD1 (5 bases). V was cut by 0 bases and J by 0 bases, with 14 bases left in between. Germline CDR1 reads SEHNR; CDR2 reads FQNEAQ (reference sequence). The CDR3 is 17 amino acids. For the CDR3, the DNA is TGTGCCAGCAGCTTAGCGGCCGACAGTTACCCTAACTATGGCTACACCTTC. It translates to CASSLAADSYPNYGYTF.